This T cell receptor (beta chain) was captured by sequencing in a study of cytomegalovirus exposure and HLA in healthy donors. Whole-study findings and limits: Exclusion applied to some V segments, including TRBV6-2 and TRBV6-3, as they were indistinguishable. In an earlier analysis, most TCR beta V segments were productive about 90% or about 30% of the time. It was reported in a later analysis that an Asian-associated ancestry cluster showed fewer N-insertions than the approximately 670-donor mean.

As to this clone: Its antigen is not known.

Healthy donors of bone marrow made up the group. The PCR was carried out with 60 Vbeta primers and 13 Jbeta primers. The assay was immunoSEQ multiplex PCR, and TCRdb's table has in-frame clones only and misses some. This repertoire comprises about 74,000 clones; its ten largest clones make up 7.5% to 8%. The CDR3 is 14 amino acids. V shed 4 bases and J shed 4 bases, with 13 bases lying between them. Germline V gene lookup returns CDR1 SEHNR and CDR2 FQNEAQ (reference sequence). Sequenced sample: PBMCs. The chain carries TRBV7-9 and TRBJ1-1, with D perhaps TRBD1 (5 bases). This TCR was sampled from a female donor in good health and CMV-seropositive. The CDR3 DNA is TGTGCCAGCAGCTCTTACGGGGGGAGCACTGAAGCTTTCTTT. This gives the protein CASSSYGGSTEAFF.